Detailed here is one TCR beta chain. Its antigen target is currently unknown. Base qualities are missing; no much larger clone stands one base away. The receptor library was made with 5' RACE. The instrument given in TCRdb is Illumina HiSeq 2500. A second roughly 7 to 11 cycle PCR used a sample-barcoded 5' primer and a J-beta primer mix. A template-switch 5' adaptor carrying 12 random nucleotides introduced a unique molecular identifier onto each TCR beta cDNA molecule. Each sample yielded at least 3 million CDR3-containing paired-end reads. The Mint cDNA synthesis kit, primed by a TRBC-specific oligonucleotide, was used to synthesize first-strand cDNA from all RNA. Following uracil-DNA glycosylase treatment, all cDNA underwent a first 18-cycle PCR with the universal primers M1SS and BC2_uni_R. The original pipeline was this. For normalization, 1 million high-quality reads, each with a distinct molecular identifier, were randomly selected from each sample. Instead of being binned into consensus sequences, reads with shared molecular identifiers were discarded. MiTCR, with a Q25 quality threshold and the strictest error-elimination algorithm, was used for CDR3 identification, clonotype clustering and error correction. A nonparametric unseen species model with Euler transformation was used to estimate a lower bound on total TCR beta diversity. TCRdb reprocessed the public reads (quality trimming at Q25 with fastp, clone calling with MiXCR) and kept in-frame beta chains. Merged by CDR3 protein, the rows form single entries marked with the most common genes and DNA. TCRdb assigned the V and J calls; the authors' analysis was not used. Counted in this sample were about 1.1 million distinct CDR3 sequences; roughly two fifths of them appeared once. Under 15% of the sample is held by the ten biggest clonotypes.

This sample stems from a study of blood T cells in healthy people across ages (dated by TCRdb to 2013 to 2016). A note on the overall study: In model experiments, template switching captured about one uniquely barcoded TCR beta cDNA molecule for every two T cells. Using deep sequencing normalized with unique cDNA molecular identifiers, the study measured how TCR beta repertoire diversity changes with age. Donors were grouped into four age groups: young (average approximately 15 years), middle-aged (over 35), aged (62) and long-lived (around 80). To avoid experimental bias, donors of different ages were distributed randomly across sequencing lanes. Using the same blood draw, the study looked at two additional independent replicas of 1 million unique cDNA reads for two donors, one aged 18 to 30 and the other aged 80 or older.

Donors were 35 to 40 systemically healthy Caucasian individuals from Russia aged roughly 6 to 90 years. Around 9.9 milliliters of peripheral blood were collected from each donor into EDTA-treated Vacutainer tubes. Ficoll-Paque density-gradient centrifugation was used to isolate PBMCs, with at least 7 million obtained per sample. Total RNA was extracted from PBMCs with Trizol reagent, with at least 5 micrograms obtained per sample. Naive CD45RAhigh/CD27high T cell percentages were measured by flow cytometry on a PBMC aliquot from every donor. V lost 2 bases and J lost 6 bases, and the count of bases not matched to a germline gene is 14. The CDR1 and CDR2 encoded by the germline V gene (reference sequence) are DFQATT and SNEGSKA. The CDR3 holds 17 amino acids from the cysteine to the phenylalanine. The only DNA kept is the CDR3, 51 bases in frame from the first base. Study-wide conclusions, independent of this receptor: There was a strong correlation between observed TCR beta diversity and the percentage of naive T cells measured by flow cytometry. Estimates of total diversity based on one million sequenced T cells were considered lower bounds and underestimates. Compared with the aged group, more naive CD4+ T cells, fewer expanded clones and increased TCR diversity were shown by the long-lived group, suggesting age selection. Observed TCR beta diversity per million T cells fell roughly linearly with age, and a significant reduction was already apparent by age about 36. Donor CMV infection status was unknown, potentially confounding age-related changes in expanded clonotypes. Bulk unsorted PBMC profiling prevented conclusive comparison of naive and antigen-experienced compartments.

The rearranged segments are TRBV20-1 and TRBJ2-1, and TRBD2 aligns with 9 junction nucleotides. The sample was blood. This TCR came from a man younger than 30 in good health. The sequenced DNA: TGCAGTGCTAGATCGGCCAGCGGGGGGCCTGTAGGCAATGAGCAGTTCTTC. It encodes CSARSASGGPVGNEQFF.